One and the same sample provided the 12 T cell receptor beta chains below, sequenced in a study of chemoradiotherapy in HPV16-positive cancers. TCRdb's table, derived via immunoSEQ multiplex PCR, lists solely in-frame clones and lacks some. The sample yields several thousand clones, less than 85% seen once. This sample was taken from a patient who underwent chemoradiotherapy. These TCRs come from a human donor with HPV-associated anogenital cancer.

The chain uses TRBV5-1 and TRBJ1-5; 10 bases are a match to TRBD1. This CDR3 is built from 16 residues. Looked up from germline, CDR1 is SGHRS and CDR2 is YFSETQ. The ends lost 0 bases at V and 6 bases at J; junction bases unmatched: 6. CDR3 nucleotides: TGCGCCAGCAGCTTGGGGACAGGGGGTAGTGGTCAGCCCCAGCATTTT. It translates to CASSLGTGGSGQPQHF. Filled out from reference TRBV5-1 and TRBJ1-5, the complete variable domain reads KAGVTQTPRYLIKTRGQQVTLSCSPISGHRSVSWYQQTPGQGLQFLFEYFSETQRNKGNFPGRFSGRQFSNSRSEMNVSTLELGDSALYLCASSLGTGGSGQPQHFGDGTRLSIL.

The rearrangement uses TRBV7-9 and TRBJ2-3; D unclear. In germline, CDR1 is SEHNR, CDR2 FQNEAQ (reference sequence). V was shortened by 1 base and J by 0 bases, with 11 bases between the two germline ends. This CDR3 comprises 16 residues. The CDR3 loop reads CASSLVGRKSTDTQYF. CDR3 coding DNA: TGTGCCAGCAGCTTAGTAGGACGGAAAAGCACAGATACGCAGTATTTT.

V is TRBV11-2 and J is TRBJ2-1; 7 positions agree with TRBD1. CDR3 length: 15 residues. Germline CDR1 and CDR2: SGHAT and FQNNGV. V was pared by 0 bases and J by 8 bases, with 7 bases of the junction left unmatched. CDR3 DNA: TGTGCCAGCAGCTTAGATCCGAGGGGGCGCGATGAGCAGTTCTTC. The encoded protein is CASSLDPRGRDEQFF.

V usage is TRBV2 and J usage is TRBJ1-2; possibly TRBD1 for D (5 bases). Deletions cut 5 bases from V and 10 bases from J, with 17 bases between. Germline V CDR1 and CDR2: SNHLY, FYNNEI. This CDR3 has 13 amino acids. Here the CDR3 reads CASSPSTGTYYTF. In nucleotides, the CDR3 is TGTGCCAGCAGTCCAAGCACGGGGACGTACTACACCTTC.

V usage is TRBV19 and J usage is TRBJ2-2; 12 nucleotides agree with TRBD2. This CDR3 has 19 amino acids. Germline V gene sequence: CDR1 LNHDA, CDR2 SQIVND (reference sequence). V lost 5 bases to trimming and J lost 0 bases; unmatched junction nucleotides: 10. The CDR3 coding sequence is TGTGCCAGTAGTCAATTTGGGACTAGCGGGCGGTCGAACACCGGGGAGCTGTTTTTT. Translating gives CASSQFGTSGRSNTGELFF. Full variable domain (outside the CDR3, taken from reference TRBV19 and TRBJ2-2): DGGITQSPKYLFRKEGQNVTLSCEQNLNHDAMYWYRQDPGQGLRLIYYSQIVNDFQKGDIAEGYSVSREKKESFPLTVTSAQKNPTAFYLCASSQFGTSGRSNTGELFFGEGSRLTVL.

This chain uses TRBV25-1 with TRBJ1-1; TRBD1 agrees at 8 bases. The germline gives CDR1 MGHDK, CDR2 SYGVNS. The CDR3 has 11 amino acids. V dropped 5 bases and J dropped 8; count of bases not matched to a gene: 1. The CDR3 DNA sequence: TGTGCCAGCAGTCGACAGGGGGAAGCTTTCTTT. Translation: CASSRQGEAFF.

This chain links TRBV7-8 with TRBJ2-2; D remains ambiguous. This CDR3 spans 15 amino acids. Trimming left V 0 bases short and J 0 bases short, with 5 bases between. Germline V gene sequence: CDR1 SGHVS, CDR2 FQNEAQ. The CDR3, as DNA: TGTGCCAGCAGCTTAGCGCTACCGAACACCGGGGAGCTGTTTTTT. Translated, it gives CASSLALPNTGELFF.

This rearrangement joins TRBV5-1 to TRBJ2-5, with no clear D. The germline V and J ends were trimmed by 4 bases and 4 bases, with 5 bases remaining between them. The germline V gene encodes CDR1 SGHRS and CDR2 YFSETQ. The CDR3 runs 11 residues. This CDR3 is CASSEGETQYF. CDR3 DNA sequence: TGCGCCAGCAGCGAAGGAGAGACCCAGTACTTC. The whole variable domain, filled in from reference TRBV5-1 and TRBJ2-5, reads KAGVTQTPRYLIKTRGQQVTLSCSPISGHRSVSWYQQTPGQGLQFLFEYFSETQRNKGNFPGRFSGRQFSNSRSEMNVSTLELGDSALYLCASSEGETQYFGPGTRLLVL.

The chain employs TRBV19 and TRBJ1-1; 7 bases fit TRBD1. Germline V gives CDR1 LNHDA, CDR2 SQIVND (reference sequence). V shed 4 bases, J shed 6 bases, and the junction held 11 bases outside the gene matches. The CDR3 runs 15 residues. In DNA form, the CDR3 reads TGTGCCAGTAGTAGCTCACAGGGGAGTGGTTCTGAAGCTTTCTTT. Residues: CASSSSQGSGSEAFF.

This clone occurred once. The V call is TRBV4-3, the J call TRBJ1-4, with 8 bases matching TRBD1. Trimming at V came to 0 bases and at J to 3 bases, leaving 9 bases not matched to a gene. The germline CDR1 and CDR2 sequences are LGHNA and YSLEER. The CDR3 contains 18 residues. The CDR3 sequence is CASSQEGGQGKANEKLFF. The CDR3 DNA is TGCGCCAGCAGCCAAGAAGGAGGACAGGGCAAGGCTAATGAAAAACTGTTTTTT.

This chain links TRBV6-1 with TRBJ2-5; possible D gene TRBD2, 6 bases. The germline V and J ends were trimmed by 0 bases and 1 base, with 9 bases remaining between them. CDR3 length: 15 amino acids. From germline, CDR1 is MNHNS and CDR2 SASEGT. The CDR3 spells CASSEASGGQETQYF. The DNA of the CDR3 is TGTGCCAGCAGTGAAGCTTCCGGGGGCCAAGAGACCCAGTACTTC.

This chain links TRBV28 with TRBJ1-5; D unclear. The CDR3 length is 14 residues. Per germline, CDR1 MDHEN and CDR2 SYDVKM. Trimming took off 7 bases at V and 0 bases at J, with 10 bases between the two ends. CDR3 sequence (DNA): TGTGCCAGCATGGGATGGGATAGCAATCAGCCCCAGCATTTT. The encoded protein is CASMGWDSNQPQHF.